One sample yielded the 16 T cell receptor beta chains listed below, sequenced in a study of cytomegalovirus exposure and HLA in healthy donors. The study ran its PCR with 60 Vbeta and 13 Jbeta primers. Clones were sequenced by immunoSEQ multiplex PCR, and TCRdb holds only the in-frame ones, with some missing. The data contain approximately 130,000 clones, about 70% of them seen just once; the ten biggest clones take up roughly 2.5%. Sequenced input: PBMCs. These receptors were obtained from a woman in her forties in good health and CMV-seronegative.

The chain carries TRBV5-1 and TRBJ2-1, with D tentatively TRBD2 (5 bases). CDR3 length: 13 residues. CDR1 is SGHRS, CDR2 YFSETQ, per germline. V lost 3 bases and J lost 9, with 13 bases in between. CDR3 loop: CASSSTQSGEQFF. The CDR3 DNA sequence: TGCGCCAGCAGCTCGACCCAAAGCGGTGAGCAGTTCTTC.

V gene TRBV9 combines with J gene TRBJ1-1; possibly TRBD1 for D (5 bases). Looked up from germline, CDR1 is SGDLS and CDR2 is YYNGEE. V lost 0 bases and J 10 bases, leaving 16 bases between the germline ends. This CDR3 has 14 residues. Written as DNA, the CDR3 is TGTGCCAGCAGCGTAGCACAGGACCCCAGCGTAGCTTTCTTT. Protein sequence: CASSVAQDPSVAFF.

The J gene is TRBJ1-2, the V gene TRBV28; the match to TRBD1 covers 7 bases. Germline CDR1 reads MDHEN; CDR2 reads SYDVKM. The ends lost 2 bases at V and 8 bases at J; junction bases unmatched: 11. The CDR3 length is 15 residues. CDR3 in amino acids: CASSLETGTLRGYTF. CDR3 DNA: TGTGCCAGCAGTTTAGAGACAGGGACGTTGCGAGGCTACACCTTC.

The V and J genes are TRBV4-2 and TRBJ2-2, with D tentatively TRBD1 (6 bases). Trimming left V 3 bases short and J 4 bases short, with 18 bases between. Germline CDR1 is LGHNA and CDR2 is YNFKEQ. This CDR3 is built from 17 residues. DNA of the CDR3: TGTGCCAGCAGCCAGGAATCCGGTCAGGGGCCCACCGGGGAGCTGTTTTTT. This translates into CASSQESGQGPTGELFF.

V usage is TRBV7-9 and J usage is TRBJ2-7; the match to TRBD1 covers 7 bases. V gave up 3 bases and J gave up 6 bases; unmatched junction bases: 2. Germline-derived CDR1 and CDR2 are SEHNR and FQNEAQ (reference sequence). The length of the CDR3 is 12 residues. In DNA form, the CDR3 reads TGTGCCAGCAGCTTGACAGGGCGCGAGCAGTACTTC. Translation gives CASSLTGREQYF.

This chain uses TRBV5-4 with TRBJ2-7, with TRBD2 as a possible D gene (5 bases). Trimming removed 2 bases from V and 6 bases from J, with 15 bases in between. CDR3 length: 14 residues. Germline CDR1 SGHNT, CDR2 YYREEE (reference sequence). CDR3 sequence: CASSLAHSRGEQYF. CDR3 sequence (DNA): TGTGCCAGCAGCTTAGCCCACTCCCGGGGCGAGCAGTACTTC. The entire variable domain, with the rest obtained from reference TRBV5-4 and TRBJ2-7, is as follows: ETGVTQSPTHLIKTRGQQVTLRCSSQSGHNTVSWYQQALGQGPQFIFQYYREEENGRGNFPPRFSGLQFPNYSSELNVNALELDDSALYLCASSLAHSRGEQYFGPGTRLTVT.

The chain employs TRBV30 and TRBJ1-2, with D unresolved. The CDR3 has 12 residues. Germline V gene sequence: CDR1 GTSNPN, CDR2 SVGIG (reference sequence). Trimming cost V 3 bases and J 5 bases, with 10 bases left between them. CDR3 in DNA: TGTGCCTGGAGGCGAACGGGATATGGCTACACCTTC. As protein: CAWRRTGYGYTF.

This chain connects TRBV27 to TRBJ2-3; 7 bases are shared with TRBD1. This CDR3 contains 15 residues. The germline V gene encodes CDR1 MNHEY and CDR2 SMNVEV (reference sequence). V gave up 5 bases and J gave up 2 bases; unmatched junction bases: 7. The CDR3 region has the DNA TGTGCCAGCAGTCCGACAGGGTTATTCACAGATACGCAGTATTTT. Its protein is CASSPTGLFTDTQYF.

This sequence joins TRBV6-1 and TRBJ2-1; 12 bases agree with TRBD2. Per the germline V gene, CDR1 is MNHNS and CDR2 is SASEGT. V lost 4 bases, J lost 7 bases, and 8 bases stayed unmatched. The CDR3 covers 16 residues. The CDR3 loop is CASSAFLAGGDNEQFF. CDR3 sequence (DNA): TGTGCCAGCAGTGCATTTCTAGCGGGGGGGGATAATGAGCAGTTCTTC.

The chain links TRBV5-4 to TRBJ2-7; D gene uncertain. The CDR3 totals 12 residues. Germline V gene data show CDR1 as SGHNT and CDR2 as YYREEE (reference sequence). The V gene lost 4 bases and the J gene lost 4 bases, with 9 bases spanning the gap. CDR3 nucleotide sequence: TGTGCCAGCAGCAATGACTTGTACGAGCAGTACTTC. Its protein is CASSNDLYEQYF.

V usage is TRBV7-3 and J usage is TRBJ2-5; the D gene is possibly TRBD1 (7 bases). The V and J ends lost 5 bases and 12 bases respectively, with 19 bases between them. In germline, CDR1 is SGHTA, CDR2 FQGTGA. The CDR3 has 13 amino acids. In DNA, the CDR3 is TGTGCCAGCAGCACCCATGACAGGGAGGCGAAGTACTTC. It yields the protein CASSTHDREAKYF.

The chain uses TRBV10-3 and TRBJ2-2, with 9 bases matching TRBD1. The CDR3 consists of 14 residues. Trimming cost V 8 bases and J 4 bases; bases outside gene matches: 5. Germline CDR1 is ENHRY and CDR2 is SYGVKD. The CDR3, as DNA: TGTGCCATCTCCACAGGGGGCTTCACCGGGGAGCTGTTTTTT. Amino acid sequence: CAISTGGFTGELFF.

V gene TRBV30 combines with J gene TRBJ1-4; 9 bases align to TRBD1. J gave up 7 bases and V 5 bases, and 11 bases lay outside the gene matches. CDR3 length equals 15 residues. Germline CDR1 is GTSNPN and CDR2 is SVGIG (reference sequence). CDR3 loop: CAWASQTGGFEKLFF. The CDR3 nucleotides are TGTGCCTGGGCAAGTCAGACAGGGGGTTTTGAAAAACTGTTTTTT.

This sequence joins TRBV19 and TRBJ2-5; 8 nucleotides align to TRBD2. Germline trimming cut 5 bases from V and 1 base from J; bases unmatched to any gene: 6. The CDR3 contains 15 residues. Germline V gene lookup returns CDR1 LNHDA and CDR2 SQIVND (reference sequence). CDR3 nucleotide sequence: TGTGCCAGTAGTGAGGAGCGGGAGATCCAAGAGACCCAGTACTTC. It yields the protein CASSEEREIQETQYF.

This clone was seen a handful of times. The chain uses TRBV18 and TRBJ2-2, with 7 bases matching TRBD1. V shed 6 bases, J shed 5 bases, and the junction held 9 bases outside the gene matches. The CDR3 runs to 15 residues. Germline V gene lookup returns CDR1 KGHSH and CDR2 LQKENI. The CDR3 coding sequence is TGTGCCAGCTCGTCAAACAGGGGTGGAACCGGGGAGCTGTTTTTT. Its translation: CASSSNRGGTGELFF.

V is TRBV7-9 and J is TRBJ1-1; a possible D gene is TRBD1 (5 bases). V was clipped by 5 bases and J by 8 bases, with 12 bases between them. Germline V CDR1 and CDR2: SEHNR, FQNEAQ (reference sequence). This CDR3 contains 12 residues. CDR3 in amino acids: CASSPGSSEAFF. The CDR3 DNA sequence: TGTGCCAGCAGCCCAGGGTCCTCCGAAGCTTTCTTT.